One and the same sample provided the 17 T cell receptor beta chains below, sequenced in a study of blood T cells in healthy people across ages. For the second PCR, which ran for about 7 to 11 cycles, a sample-barcoded 5' primer and a J-beta primer mix were used. MiXCR, run by TCRdb on the 5' RACE reads, gives a single entry per CDR3 protein. The data contain approximately 780,000 distinct CDR3 sequences, 20% to 30% of them seen just once; the ten biggest clones take up 3%. Separately, the same data were catalogued under a study of T cells of mothers and their children.

The sample was blood. These receptors were collected from a boy between 10 and 17 years old in good health.

CDR3: CASTSPGQGAHTQYF. CDR3 coding DNA: TGTGCCAGCACTTCGCCGGGACAGGGGGCACATACGCAGTATTTT. The chain combines TRBV7-9 with TRBJ2-3, with 12 bases identical to TRBD1. V gave up 7 bases and J gave up 7 bases; unmatched junction bases: 9. This CDR3 comprises 15 residues. Germline V gives CDR1 SEHNR, CDR2 FQNEAQ (reference sequence). The entire variable domain, with the rest obtained from reference TRBV7-9 and TRBJ2-3, is as follows: DTGVSQNPRHKITKRGQNVTFRCDPISEHNRLYWYRQTLGQGPEFLTYFQNEAQLEKSRLLSDRFSAERPKGSFSTLEIQRTEQGDSAMYLCASTSPGQGAHTQYFGPGTRLTVL.

This clonotype was observed a few times. The chain joins TRBV29-1 to TRBJ2-7; D may be TRBD1 or TRBD2 (6 bases each). The CDR3 totals 12 residues. Germline V CDR1 and CDR2: SQVTM, ANQGSEA. V was clipped by 1 base and J by 5 bases, with 9 bases between them. The CDR3 is CSVEGGAHEQYF. The CDR3 DNA sequence: TGCAGCGTTGAAGGGGGGGCCCACGAGCAGTACTTC.

The gene calls are TRBV5-1 and TRBJ2-3; 7 bases align to TRBD1. Germline assignment: CDR1 SGHRS and CDR2 YFSETQ. The length of the CDR3 is 15 residues. The trim removed 4 bases at V and 10 bases at J, leaving 15 bases unmatched. The CDR3 loop reads CASSPGQLTAGAQYF. The CDR3 DNA is TGCGCCAGCAGCCCGGGACAGTTGACAGCAGGAGCGCAGTATTTT.

The chain links TRBV12-3 or TRBV12-4 to TRBJ2-7, with 7 bases identical to TRBD2. The CDR3 has 15 residues. The J segment lost 3 bases and the V segment lost 2 bases, leaving 7 bases of the junction unmatched. The CDR3 bases are TGTGCCAGCAGTTTATGGGGCGGGAGCCACTACGAGCAGTACTTC. Encoded protein: CASSLWGGSHYEQYF.

The chain recombines TRBV12-3 or TRBV12-4 with TRBJ2-3; 8 bases align to TRBD2. The CDR3 length is 15 residues. V shed 6 bases and J 8 bases; nucleotides not matched to a gene: 13. The CDR3 nucleotides are TGTGCCAGCAGCCTGGGGACGGGGGGGCTCGGTACGCAGTATTTT. Translating gives CASSLGTGGLGTQYF.

This clonotype was observed once. The chain is built from TRBV6-5 and TRBJ1-6; no clear D gene. V shed 0 bases and J shed 0 bases, with 6 bases lying between them. The CDR3 is made up of 16 amino acids. Germline-derived CDR1 and CDR2 are MNHEY and SVGAGI. The chain's CDR3 is CASSYSGRSYNSPLHF. The CDR3 region has the DNA TGTGCCAGCAGTTACTCCGGACGCTCCTATAATTCACCCCTCCACTTT.

The table lists this clonotype with a few counts. The rearrangement links TRBV5-1 to TRBJ2-5; possible D gene TRBD2, 5 bases. Trimming took off 6 bases at V and 5 bases at J, with 14 bases between the two ends. This CDR3 spans 13 amino acids. CDR1 is SGHRS, CDR2 YFSETQ, per germline. The CDR3, as DNA: TGCGCCAGCACGGGGTTGGTTGAGGAGACCCAGTACTTC. Translation: CASTGLVEETQYF.

This chain joins TRBV28 and TRBJ2-3; TRBD2 aligns across 9 bases. Germline CDR1 and CDR2: MDHEN and SYDVKM. Germline trimming cut 6 bases from V and 6 bases from J; bases unmatched to any gene: 13. The CDR3 loop spans 16 amino acids. The CDR3 spells CASRPTIAGVRDTQYF. CDR3 bases: TGTGCCAGCAGGCCAACTATAGCGGGGGTGCGGGATACGCAGTATTTT.

The V and J genes are TRBV12-3 or TRBV12-4 and TRBJ1-1, with D unresolved. Trimming pared 5 bases from V and 1 base from J, leaving 11 bases between. This CDR3 comprises 14 residues. This chain's CDR3 is CASSPTGRNTEAFF. The CDR3 DNA is TGTGCCAGCAGTCCGACCGGGCGGAACACTGAAGCTTTCTTT.

The sample holds a few counts of this clonotype. V is TRBV2 and J is TRBJ1-1; D is possibly TRBD1 (5 bases). The V end was cut by 3 bases, the J end by 0 bases, with 8 bases between. The CDR3 covers 14 residues. Germline V gene data show CDR1 as SNHLY and CDR2 as FYNNEI. The chain's CDR3 is CASSDQGLNTEAFF. CDR3 DNA: TGTGCCAGCAGTGACCAGGGCCTGAACACTGAAGCTTTCTTT.

The rearrangement joins TRBV9 to TRBJ2-1, with D uncertain. CDR1 is SGDLS, CDR2 YYNGEE, per germline. The CDR3 spans 17 residues. Trimming took off 0 bases at V and 5 bases at J, with 18 bases between the two ends. CDR3 sequence: CASSVGIESRPNNEQFF. The CDR3 DNA sequence: TGTGCCAGCAGCGTAGGTATTGAGTCCCGCCCCAACAATGAGCAGTTCTTC.

The genes are TRBV7-9 and TRBJ2-5; 13 bases agree with TRBD2. TRBJ2-7 matches the DNA end more closely, so the J call is doubtful. The CDR3 sequence is 16 residues long. Germline V lookup: CDR1 SEHNR, CDR2 FQNEAQ (reference sequence). CDR3 DNA: TGTGCCAGCAGCCCCCAGACTAGCGGGGGGCGGTACGAGCAGTACTTC. Its translation is CASSPQTSGGRYEQYF.

The chain is built from TRBV7-9 and TRBJ2-1; D is perhaps TRBD1 (5 bases). The CDR3 sequence is 15 residues long. Trimming left V 0 bases short and J 7 bases short, with 13 bases between. Germline assignment: CDR1 SEHNR and CDR2 FQNEAQ (reference sequence). DNA of the CDR3: TGTGCCAGCAGCTTAGCTGGTCAGGGAATAAATGAGCAGTTCTTC. Translated: CASSLAGQGINEQFF.

Turning to this clonotype: At one boundary the junction diverges from the germline segment, which might be a read error. The chain carries TRBV7-2 and TRBJ2-6, with D possibly TRBD1 on 5 matching bases. Germline CDR1 is SGHTA and CDR2 is FQGNSA. The CDR3 covers 15 residues. CDR3 in amino acids: CASSYHSSGANVLTF. The CDR3 region has the DNA TGTGCCAGCAGCTATCATAGCTCTGGGGCCAACGTTCTGACTTTC.

V is TRBV10-3 and J is TRBJ2-5; 8 bases are a match to TRBD2. The CDR3 extends over 16 amino acids. V shed 4 bases, J shed 1 base, and the junction held 8 bases outside the gene matches. Germline V gene sequence: CDR1 ENHRY, CDR2 SYGVKD. DNA for the CDR3: TGTGCCATCAGTGCTAGAACGGGGGGGTCCCAAGAGACCCAGTACTTC. This encodes CAISARTGGSQETQYF.

This clonotype was seen a single time. The chain carries TRBV5-1 and TRBJ2-5; 8 bases agree with TRBD1. The assigned J gene may be wrong: the sequence end matches TRBJ2-7 better. There are 15 residues in the CDR3. Germline lookup yields CDR1 SGHRS and CDR2 YFSETQ. CDR3 residues: CASSSTGGISYEQYF. CDR3 sequence (DNA): TGCGCCAGCAGCTCTACAGGGGGGATCTCCTACGAGCAGTACTTC.

The chain has TRBV5-6 and TRBJ1-1, with TRBD1 identical over 9 bases. The CDR3 extends over 12 amino acids. Germline CDR1 reads SGHDT; CDR2 reads YYEEEE. V was clipped by 4 bases and J by 10 bases; unmatched bases: 5. In nucleotides, the CDR3 is TGTGCCAGCAGCCCAGGGACAGGGAGAGCTTTCTTT. Its translation is CASSPGTGRAFF.